These 9 T cell receptor beta chains came from one sample sequenced in a study of control samples from healthy donors and cancer patients. Assay: immunoSEQ multiplex PCR; the TCRdb copy retains only in-frame clones and omits some. The table lists 90,000 to 100,000 clones, approximately 80% of them singletons. The sequencing input was blood. These receptors came from a woman aged 25-40 years in good health.

The V and J genes are TRBV6-4 and TRBJ1-6; possible D gene TRBD1, 5 bases. Trimming cost V 3 bases and J 5 bases, with 11 bases left between them. The CDR3 extends over 15 amino acids. Germline V gene data show CDR1 as MRHNA and CDR2 as SNTAGT. The CDR3 region has the DNA TGTGCCAGCAGTGAAGGGGTTGCGGATAATTCACCCCTCCACTTT. Encoded protein: CASSEGVADNSPLHF.

With regard to this clone: Within the sample, other DNA sequences also encode this same CDR3. The V gene is TRBV7-2, the J gene TRBJ1-5; 7 bases match TRBD1. CDR1 is SGHTA and CDR2 is FQGNSA in the germline V gene. The trim removed 1 base at V and 1 base at J, leaving 1 base unmatched. The CDR3 runs 15 residues. The CDR3 loop reads CASSLGTGSNQPQHF. CDR3 bases: TGTGCCAGCAGCTTAGGGACAGGCAGCAATCAGCCCCAGCATTTT.

V usage is TRBV6-5 and J usage is TRBJ1-5; D gene unclear. The CDR3 extends over 13 amino acids. The V gene's germline CDR1 is MNHEY and CDR2 SVGAGI. Trimming left V 5 bases short and J 0 bases short, with 5 bases between. CDR3 sequence reads: CASSPISNQPQHF. The CDR3 DNA follows: TGTGCCAGCAGTCCCATTAGCAATCAGCCCCAGCATTTT.

V gene TRBV6-1 combines with J gene TRBJ1-2; 11 bases are shared with TRBD1. Germline trimming cut 2 bases from V and 4 bases from J; bases unmatched to any gene: 9. The CDR3 runs to 17 residues. Germline V lookup: CDR1 MNHNS, CDR2 SASEGT. The CDR3 is CASSEKDRGRGIYGYTF. In DNA form, the CDR3 reads TGTGCCAGCAGTGAAAAGGACAGGGGGCGCGGCATCTATGGCTACACCTTC.

The gene calls are TRBV11-3 and TRBJ2-5, with TRBD1 as a possible D gene (6 bases). The CDR3 has 14 amino acids. Germline V gene lookup returns CDR1 SGHNT and CDR2 YENEEA. The germline V and J ends were trimmed by 5 bases and 4 bases, with 14 bases remaining between them. CDR3 in DNA: TGTGCCAGCAGCGCGAGTGGCAGGGGAGAGACCCAGTACTTC. Protein sequence: CASSASGRGETQYF.

The chain has TRBV25-1 and TRBJ1-6; D is unresolved. CDR3 size: 17 residues. CDR1 is MGHDK and CDR2 is SYGVNS in the germline V gene. The V and J ends lost 1 base and 2 bases respectively, with 12 bases between them. The CDR3 reads CASSESPNFAYNSPLHF. The DNA of the CDR3 is TGTGCCAGCAGTGAATCACCAAATTTCGCCTATAATTCACCCCTCCACTTT.

The J gene is TRBJ2-7, the V gene TRBV6-5, with 7 nucleotides matching TRBD2. The length of the CDR3 is 13 residues. Germline assignment: CDR1 MNHEY and CDR2 SVGAGI. Germline trimming cut 4 bases from V and 4 bases from J; bases unmatched to any gene: 4. The CDR3 DNA reads TGTGCCAGCAGTTCTGCTAGCGGTTACGAGCAGTACTTC. Translating gives CASSSASGYEQYF.

This chain connects TRBV5-1 to TRBJ2-6; the D gene is possibly TRBD1 (5 bases). V was clipped by 1 base and J by 0 bases, with 11 bases between them. Germline CDR1 and CDR2: SGHRS and YFSETQ. The CDR3 contains 17 residues. The CDR3 nucleotides read TGCGCCAGCAGCTTGTTACAGGATTTCTCTGGGGCCAACGTCCTGACTTTC. Its translation: CASSLLQDFSGANVLTF.

V usage is TRBV5-4 and J usage is TRBJ2-3, with TRBD1 as a possible D gene (6 bases). Germline V gene lookup returns CDR1 SGHNT and CDR2 YYREEE (reference sequence). This CDR3 has 15 amino acids. Trimming took off 0 bases at V and 4 bases at J, with 12 bases between the two ends. Here the CDR3 reads CASSLDPGAADTQYF. The CDR3 bases are TGTGCCAGCAGCTTGGATCCAGGGGCCGCAGATACGCAGTATTTT.